Below, 24 T cell receptor beta chains from the same sample are listed, as sequenced in a study of blood T cell repertoires in COVID-19. Profiled with immunoSEQ multiplex PCR; TCRdb holds only in-frame clones, not every one. In the table there are over 200,000 clones, around nine tenths of which are singletons. The specimen sequenced was peripheral blood. The receptors were gathered from a man between 35 and 55 years old with acute or convalescent COVID-19.

The chain carries TRBV4-2 and TRBJ2-7, with 7 bases matching TRBD2. V lost 3 bases, J lost 1 base, and 18 bases stayed unmatched. This CDR3 has 19 amino acids. Germline CDR1 LGHNA, CDR2 YNFKEQ. The CDR3 coding sequence is TGTGCCAGCAGCCAGCAGGCCGCCCTTGGAGCGGGGCAATCCTACGAGCAGTACTTC. Encoded protein: CASSQQAALGAGQSYEQYF.

This chain links TRBV27 with TRBJ2-3; weak D call: TRBD2 (5 bases). Trimming took 6 bases from V and 1 from J, leaving 11 bases between them. Germline V CDR1 and CDR2: MNHEY, SMNVEV (reference sequence). The length of the CDR3 is 14 residues. CDR3: CASRKTRGTDTQYF. CDR3 bases: TGTGCCAGCAGGAAAACGAGGGGCACAGATACGCAGTATTTT.

This chain links TRBV7-2 with TRBJ1-5; D gene unclear. V lost 3 bases, J lost 5 bases, and 14 bases lay in between. The CDR3 contains 15 residues. Germline CDR1 and CDR2: SGHTA and FQGNSA. The CDR3: CASSFSPGWDQPQHF. Here the CDR3 DNA reads TGTGCCAGCAGCTTCTCTCCGGGGTGGGATCAGCCCCAGCATTTT.

This chain uses TRBV7-2 with TRBJ1-5; 7 bases fit TRBD1. The V gene's germline CDR1 is SGHTA and CDR2 FQGNSA. The V gene end was trimmed by 5 bases and the J gene end by 7 bases; junction bases not matched to a gene: 11. This CDR3 is 15 amino acids long. CDR3 residues: CASSHSYRGGQPQHF. CDR3 coding DNA: TGTGCCAGCAGCCATTCCTACAGGGGCGGGCAGCCCCAGCATTTT.

Only one count was recorded for this clone. The CDR3 nucleotides read TGTGCCAGCAGTTACTCGGGCAGGGGGCCCACTGAAGCTTTCTTT. Its protein is CASSYSGRGPTEAFF. The rearrangement uses TRBV6-5 and TRBJ1-1; TRBD1 agrees at 8 bases. The CDR3 consists of 15 residues. Germline lookup yields CDR1 MNHEY and CDR2 SVGAGI. The V and J ends lost 0 bases and 4 bases, in that order; junction bases with no gene match: 4.

The chain employs TRBV7-6 and TRBJ2-1; possible D gene TRBD2, 6 bases. The V end was cut by 0 bases, the J end by 6 bases, with 9 bases between. This CDR3 spans 14 amino acids. Germline CDR1 reads SGHVS; CDR2 reads FNYEAQ. CDR3 region: CASSLALAPNEQFF. The CDR3 DNA reads as TGTGCCAGCAGCTTAGCTCTAGCGCCCAATGAGCAGTTCTTC.

The chain recombines TRBV7-9 with TRBJ2-6; 7 nucleotides line up with TRBD1. The J segment lost 0 bases and the V segment lost 3 bases, leaving 11 bases of the junction unmatched. Germline V lookup: CDR1 SEHNR, CDR2 FQNEAQ (reference sequence). CDR3 length: 19 amino acids. This CDR3 is CASSFGRQGLASGANVLTF. In DNA, the CDR3 is TGTGCCAGCAGCTTTGGTCGACAGGGTTTAGCCTCTGGGGCCAACGTCCTGACTTTC.

The chain combines TRBV19 with TRBJ2-7, with 8 bases lining up with TRBD1. Germline assignment: CDR1 LNHDA and CDR2 SQIVND (reference sequence). CDR3 length equals 15 residues. J gave up 2 bases and V 4 bases, and 7 bases lay outside the gene matches. Here the CDR3 reads CASSTPGQEPYEQYF. In DNA, the CDR3 is TGTGCCAGTAGTACCCCGGGACAGGAGCCCTACGAGCAGTACTTC.

This sequence joins TRBV4-2 and TRBJ1-5; D is possibly TRBD1 (6 bases). Trimming removed 1 base from V and 5 bases from J, with 15 bases in between. The germline V gene encodes CDR1 LGHNA and CDR2 YNFKEQ. The CDR3 runs 16 residues. The CDR3 DNA follows: TGTGCCAGCAGCCAAGGGCTAACGGACAGCCATCAGCCCCAGCATTTT. This sequence encodes CASSQGLTDSHQPQHF.

The gene calls are TRBV21-1 and TRBJ2-7; whether TRBD2, the table's D call, matches the DNA was not checked. TRBV21-1 is reported as a pseudogene. CDR3 length: 15 residues. The CDR3 DNA sequence: TGTGCCAGCAGCAAAGGGCTAGCTCCCTCCTACGAGCAGTACTTC. Protein product: CASSKGLAPSYEQYF.

This chain joins TRBV5-4 and TRBJ2-3, with TRBD2 as a possible D gene (6 bases). The CDR3 loop spans 16 amino acids. The germline V and J ends were trimmed by 2 bases and 2 bases, with 15 bases remaining between them. CDR1 is SGHNT and CDR2 is YYREEE in the germline V gene (reference sequence). The CDR3 DNA reads as TGTGCCAGCAGCTTCGGGAGTTCTGGCTCCACAGATACGCAGTATTTT. Translating it yields CASSFGSSGSTDTQYF.

The J gene is TRBJ1-5, the V gene TRBV28; a weak D match, TRBD1 (5 bases). The CDR3 spans 15 residues. V was pared by 1 base and J by 5 bases, with 12 bases between. The germline gives CDR1 MDHEN, CDR2 SYDVKM. The CDR3 region is CASSLLWGGDQPQHF. CDR3 DNA: TGTGCCAGCAGTTTATTATGGGGGGGGGATCAGCCCCAGCATTTT. The full variable domain, completed using reference TRBV28 and TRBJ1-5, is DVKVTQSSRYLVKRTGEKVFLECVQDMDHENMFWYRQDPGLGLRLIYFSYDVKMKEKGDIPEGYSVSREKKERFSLILESASTNQTSMYLCASSLLWGGDQPQHFGDGTRLSIL.

This clone has only one observation. The rearrangement joins TRBV5-5 to TRBJ2-3; TRBD1 is a possible D gene (6 bases). Germline V gene data show CDR1 as SGHKS and CDR2 as YYEKEE (reference sequence). This CDR3 region has 17 residues. Trimming removed 1 base at V and 3 bases at J, with 18 bases between. The CDR3, as DNA: TGTGCCAGCAGCTTGTTTCGTGACAGGCTTGAAACAGATACGCAGTATTTT. This gives the protein CASSLFRDRLETDTQYF. Full variable domain (outside the CDR3, taken from reference TRBV5-5 and TRBJ2-3): DAGVTQSPTHLIKTRGQQVTLRCSPISGHKSVSWYQQVLGQGPQFIFQYYEKEERGRGNFPDRFSARQFPNYSSELNVNALLLGDSALYLCASSLFRDRLETDTQYFGPGTRLTVL.

V gene TRBV28 combines with J gene TRBJ2-1; the match to TRBD2 covers 12 bases. Germline V lookup: CDR1 MDHEN, CDR2 SYDVKM. Trimming at V came to 5 bases and at J to 6 bases, leaving 11 bases not matched to a gene. This CDR3 comprises 17 residues. Here the CDR3 reads CASSLAGGPDLGNEQFF. CDR3 coding DNA: TGTGCCAGCAGTCTAGCGGGAGGGCCTGACCTAGGCAATGAGCAGTTCTTC.

The chain recombines TRBV19 with TRBJ1-6; TRBD1 is a possible D gene (5 bases). This CDR3 spans 16 amino acids. Deletions cut 4 bases from V and 7 bases from J, with 17 bases between. Germline V CDR1 and CDR2: LNHDA, SQIVND (reference sequence). In DNA form, the CDR3 reads TGTGCCAGTAGTAGACGGGGGGAAGGGCAAAATTCACCCCTCCACTTT. Its translation is CASSRRGEGQNSPLHF.

Comments on this clone: The junction departs from the called germline gene at one end, perhaps through a read error. The chain is built from TRBV27 and TRBJ2-7; the match to TRBD1 covers 8 bases. CDR1 and CDR2 (germline): MNHEY, SMNVEV (reference sequence). This CDR3 spans 15 amino acids. This CDR3 is CASSLSATGGYEQYF. DNA for the CDR3: TGTGCCAGCAGTCTATCCGCTACAGGGGGTTACGAGCAGTACTTC.

The rearrangement joins TRBV21-1 to TRBJ2-5; the table names TRBD2, a call not compared with the DNA. TRBV21-1 is a pseudogene locus. The CDR3 is 23 amino acids. The CDR3 DNA reads TGTGCCAGCAGCAACCCGTCCGAACCGGGGAGACTAGCGGGTATACCCCCCGTGGGGACCCAGTACTTC. It yields the protein CASSNPSEPGRLAGIPPVGTQYF.

The chain uses TRBV2 and TRBJ1-2; no definite D call. Germline CDR1 reads SNHLY; CDR2 reads FYNNEI. V lost 8 bases to trimming and J lost 4 bases, with 8 bases between them. The CDR3 runs 11 residues. This CDR3 is CASSSVYGYTF. The CDR3 DNA reads TGTGCCAGCTCCTCCGTCTATGGCTACACCTTC.

The chain combines TRBV7-9 with TRBJ2-7; D is possibly TRBD2 (6 bases). Per the germline V gene, CDR1 is SEHNR and CDR2 is FQNEAQ (reference sequence). V was cut by 0 bases and J by 4 bases, with 13 bases left in between. This CDR3 is 15 amino acids long. CDR3 residues: CASSLAQGGVYEQYF. The CDR3 region has the DNA TGTGCCAGCAGCTTAGCACAAGGAGGGGTTTACGAGCAGTACTTC.

This clone has a single count. The rearrangement joins TRBV7-2 to TRBJ2-7; TRBD1 matches at 9 bases. The CDR3 length is 14 residues. CDR1 and CDR2 from the germline V gene are SGHTA and FQGNSA. V trimming: 7 bases; J trimming: 0 bases; junction bases outside the gene matches: 4. The CDR3 reads CASTETGGSYEQYF. CDR3 DNA sequence: TGTGCCAGCACCGAGACAGGGGGCTCCTACGAGCAGTACTTC. The complete variable domain, with remaining parts taken from reference TRBV7-2 and TRBJ2-7, reads GAGVSQSPSNKVTEKGKDVELRCDPISGHTALYWYRQSLGQGLEFLIYFQGNSAPDKSGLPSDRFSAERTGGSVSTLTIQRTQQEDSAVYLCASTETGGSYEQYFGPGTRLTVT.

The sample holds one count of this clone. The CDR3: CASSQDTPTAGTEAFF. Written as DNA, the CDR3 is TGCGCCAGCAGCCAAGATACCCCCACAGCAGGTACTGAAGCTTTCTTT. The rearrangement joins TRBV4-1 to TRBJ1-1; no definite D call. V lost 0 bases and J 5 bases, leaving 16 bases between the germline ends. The CDR3 is 16 amino acids. Germline V gives CDR1 MGHRA, CDR2 YSYEKL.

The V gene is TRBV3-1 (or the pseudogene TRBV3-2), the J gene TRBJ2-1, with 7 bases identical to TRBD2. CDR1 is LGHDT and CDR2 is YNNKEL in the germline V gene (reference sequence). The CDR3 runs 16 residues. Trimming cost V 5 bases and J 0 bases; bases outside gene matches: 7. This chain's CDR3 is CASSDLAVSSYNEQFF. CDR3 bases: TGTGCCAGCAGCGATCTAGCGGTTAGCTCCTACAATGAGCAGTTCTTC.

The chain joins TRBV7-2 to TRBJ2-7; no firm D call. Germline-derived CDR1 and CDR2 are SGHTA and FQGNSA. The V gene lost 3 bases and the J gene lost 5 bases, with 14 bases spanning the gap. The CDR3 is made up of 14 amino acids. The CDR3 loop reads CASSFFGEVHEQYF. The DNA for the CDR3 is TGTGCCAGCAGCTTCTTTGGCGAGGTCCACGAGCAGTACTTC.

The chain joins TRBV19 to TRBJ2-5; 12 nucleotides agree with TRBD2. The germline gives CDR1 LNHDA, CDR2 SQIVND (reference sequence). V was pared by 5 bases and J by 4 bases, with 11 bases of the junction left unmatched. This CDR3 contains 17 residues. The CDR3 DNA reads as TGTGCCAGTAGTCCGGGACAGGGGACTAGCGGGCTAGAGACCCAGTACTTC. Its protein is CASSPGQGTSGLETQYF.